The 3 T cell receptor beta chains below were found in one sample sequenced in a study of graft-versus-host responses after intestinal transplantation. No antigen is known for these receptors. Generated by immunoSEQ multiplex PCR, the TCRdb table keeps only in-frame clones and is missing some. The sample consists of about 50,000 clones, nearly 95% of them appearing once. Sequencing used unstimulated CD4+ T cells sorted from spleen or lymph node cells, obtained before transplant. These receptors were taken from a human donor who was the organ donor for an intestinal transplant.

The chain joins TRBV6-5 to TRBJ1-5, with TRBD1 as a possible D gene (5 bases). V lost 7 bases and J 3 bases, leaving 10 bases between the germline ends. The CDR3 length is 13 residues. Germline V CDR1 and CDR2: MNHEY, SVGAGI. CDR3 nucleotide sequence: TGTGCCAGCACTCGGGACCCCAATCAGCCCCAGCATTTT. Amino acid sequence: CASTRDPNQPQHF.

This chain connects TRBV7-9 to TRBJ1-1; D perhaps matches TRBD1 (6 bases). The germline CDR1 and CDR2 sequences are SEHNR and FQNEAQ (reference sequence). The CDR3 runs to 16 residues. The V gene lost 2 bases and the J gene lost 1 base, with 14 bases spanning the gap. The CDR3 sequence is CASSLPGAGWNTEAFF. CDR3 bases: TGTGCCAGCAGCTTACCAGGGGCAGGTTGGAACACTGAAGCTTTCTTT. The full variable domain, completed using reference TRBV7-9 and TRBJ1-1, is DTGVSQNPRHKITKRGQNVTFRCDPISEHNRLYWYRQTLGQGPEFLTYFQNEAQLEKSRLLSDRFSAERPKGSFSTLEIQRTEQGDSAMYLCASSLPGAGWNTEAFFGQGTRLTVV.

V usage is TRBV2 and J usage is TRBJ1-5; the match to TRBD1 covers 11 bases. The CDR3 totals 15 residues. V was pared by 6 bases and J by 6 bases, with 7 bases of the junction left unmatched. Germline values: CDR1 SNHLY, CDR2 FYNNEI. CDR3 in amino acids: CASRRDRGLGQPQHF. CDR3 DNA: TGTGCCAGCAGGAGGGACAGGGGGTTGGGTCAGCCCCAGCATTTT.